The clone carrying this T cell receptor beta chain was seen more than once but under ten times. What it binds is not known. This sample was taken from a study of blood T cells in healthy people across ages. Study-level results: Both higher diversity and more naive CD4+ cells marked long-lived donors when set against aged donors. TCR beta diversity was tightly associated with the proportion of naive T cells. With donor CMV status unknown, expanded clonotype changes were possibly confounded.

Primed by a sample-barcoded 5' primer and a J-beta primer mix, a second PCR proceeded for roughly 6 to 12 cycles. With 12 random nucleotides, a template-switch adaptor tagged each individual cDNA molecule. TCRdb re-analysed the 5' RACE reads in MiXCR, keeping a single row per CDR3 protein. The data hold about 580,000 distinct CDR3 sequences, with less than 60% observed a single time. Germline lookup yields CDR1 SGHTA and CDR2 FQGNSA. This CDR3 spans 14 amino acids. V was shortened by 3 bases and J by 2 bases, with 11 bases between the two germline ends. The V gene is TRBV7-2, the J gene TRBJ2-7; D not certain. The sample comprised blood. The TCR sequence derives from a man older than 75 in good health. In DNA, the CDR3 is TGTGCCAGCAGCTTCGGATTCGTGACCTACGAGCAGTACTTC. This sequence encodes CASSFGFVTYEQYF.